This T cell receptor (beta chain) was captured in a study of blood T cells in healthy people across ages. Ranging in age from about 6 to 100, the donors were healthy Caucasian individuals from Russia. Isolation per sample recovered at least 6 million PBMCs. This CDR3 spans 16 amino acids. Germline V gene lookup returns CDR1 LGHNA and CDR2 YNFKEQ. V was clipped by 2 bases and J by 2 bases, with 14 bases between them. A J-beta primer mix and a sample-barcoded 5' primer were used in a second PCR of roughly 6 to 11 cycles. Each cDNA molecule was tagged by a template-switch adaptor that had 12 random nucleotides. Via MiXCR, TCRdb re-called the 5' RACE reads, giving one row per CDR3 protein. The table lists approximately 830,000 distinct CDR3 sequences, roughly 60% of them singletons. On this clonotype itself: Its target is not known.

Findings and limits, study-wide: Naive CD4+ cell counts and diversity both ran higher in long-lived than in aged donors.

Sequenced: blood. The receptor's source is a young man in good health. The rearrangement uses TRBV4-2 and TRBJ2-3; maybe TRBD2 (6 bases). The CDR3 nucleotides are TGTGCCAGCAGCCAACCAATCGGGGGAGACACAGATACGCAGTATTTT. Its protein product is CASSQPIGGDTDTQYF.